This T cell receptor beta chain was profiled in a study of blood T cell repertoires in COVID-19. Study information: Researchers got acute and convalescent COVID-19 samples from the United States, Italy and Spain. Sources were T cells, B-cell-depleted T cells, or PBMCs; the material itself was cDNA or gDNA.

Source study methods: Reference gene primer amplification yielded estimated nucleated cell counts. Sequencing was performed with immunoSEQ multiplex PCR; in TCRdb, only in-frame clones are kept and a portion is missing. Clonal size and the V and J genes are those of that table, whereas D and trimming came from the DNA. This sample yields about 210,000 clones, of which around 90% are seen a single time; roughly 1.2% belongs to the top ten. The CDR3 runs to 13 residues. CDR1 and CDR2 from the germline V gene are SGHKS and YYEKEE (reference sequence). V shed 4 bases and J shed 0 bases, with 8 bases lying between them.

This chain connects TRBV5-5 to TRBJ2-7; D is possibly TRBD2 (5 bases). Material for sequencing was peripheral blood. The TCR comes from a man aged 30-40 years with acute or convalescent COVID-19. CDR3 nucleotide sequence: TGTGCCAGCAGCCTCCGGGACTCCTACGAGCAGTACTTC. This encodes CASSLRDSYEQYF.